The sequence of this T cell receptor (beta chain) was determined in a study of T-cell reconstitution after alpha-beta-depleted transplantation in children. Study-wide points: Newly generated T cells supplied most T-cell counts and diversity one year post-transplant.

This clonotype was seen at least ten times. The antigen remains unidentified. Molecular barcoding with unique molecular identifiers was used for the TCRbeta library. TCRdb called the PCR reads again in MiXCR, with one record for every CDR3 protein. The sample consists of around 960,000 distinct CDR3 sequences, about 30% of them appearing once. This clonotype was sampled from a boy younger than two who had a stem cell transplant for SCID, so the T cells may come from the graft donor. The sequencing used PBMCs, mostly from graft donor cells, collected 360 days after TCRalphabeta/CD19-depleted stem cell transplant.

This CDR3 reads CASSQDGRGSTDTQYF. CDR3 DNA: TGCGCCAGCAGCCAAGATGGCAGGGGCAGCACAGATACGCAGTATTTT. The chain uses TRBV4-3 and TRBJ2-3; tentative D call: TRBD1 (6 bases). The V and J ends lost 0 bases and 0 bases respectively, with 10 bases between them. The CDR3 runs 16 residues. Germline CDR1 is LGHNA and CDR2 is YSLEER.